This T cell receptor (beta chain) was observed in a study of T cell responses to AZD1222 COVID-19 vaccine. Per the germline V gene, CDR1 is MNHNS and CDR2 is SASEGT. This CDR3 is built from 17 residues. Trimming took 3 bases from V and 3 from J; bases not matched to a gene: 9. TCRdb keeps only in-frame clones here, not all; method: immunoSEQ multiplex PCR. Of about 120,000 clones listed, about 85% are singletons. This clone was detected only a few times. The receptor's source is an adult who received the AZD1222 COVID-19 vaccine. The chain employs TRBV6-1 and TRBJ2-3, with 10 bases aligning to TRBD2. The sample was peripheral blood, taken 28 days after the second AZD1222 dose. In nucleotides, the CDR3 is TGTGCCAGCAGTGACCGGGGTTCTAGCGGGGGTACAGATACGCAGTATTTT. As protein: CASSDRGSSGGTDTQYF.